This T cell receptor beta chain was captured by sequencing in a study of Graves' ophthalmopathy and Graves' hyperthyroidism. Study-wide results and limits: The model achieved 55% to 71% sensitivity and roughly 72% specificity for ophthalmopathy progression.

The evidence that diagnosis relied on was clinical symptoms, serum thyroxine, TRAb, thyroid ultrasound and orbital computed tomography. Note on this clonotype: What it recognizes is unknown.

Using RNA transcripts, the TCR beta CDR3 regions were amplified. HTBI-primed first-round RT-PCR preceded second-round multiplex PCR. TCRdb reprocessed the multiplex PCR reads with MiXCR, giving one entry per CDR3 protein. In the table there are about 740,000 distinct CDR3 sequences, roughly 40% of which are singletons. CDR1 and CDR2 from the germline V gene are SGHAT and FQDESV (reference sequence). The germline V and J ends were trimmed by 5 bases and 3 bases, with 13 bases remaining between them. The length of the CDR3 is 14 residues. This clonotype was obtained from an adult man with Graves' ophthalmopathy. Sequenced sample: peripheral blood. This rearrangement joins TRBV11-1 to TRBJ2-5; either TRBD1 or TRBD2 may fit D (5 bases each). CDR3 DNA sequence: TGTGCCAGCAGCCGGTTGGGGACCAAAGAGACCCAGTACTTC. It specifies CASSRLGTKETQYF.